A single sample is the source of the 10 T cell receptor beta chains below, sequenced in a study of T cells after yellow fever vaccination. From the 5' RACE reads, TCRdb called clonotypes with MiXCR, one entry per CDR3 protein. The sample gives 400,000 or so distinct CDR3 sequences, 11% of which show up once; roughly 18% is in the top ten. Sample: PBMCs, taken on the day of the first yellow fever vaccination. All receptors come from a man between 18 and 35 years old who received the YFV17D yellow fever vaccine.

V gene TRBV6-2 or TRBV6-3 combines with J gene TRBJ2-7, with a weak D call TRBD1 (5 bases). Deletions cut 6 bases from V and 0 bases from J, with 15 bases between. The CDR3 runs 15 residues. Germline CDR1 MNHEY, CDR2 SVGEGT. The CDR3 bases are TGTGCCAGCAGACCTACCCAGGGCTCCTCCTACGAGCAGTACTTC. This gives the protein CASRPTQGSSYEQYF.

This clonotype was detected many times. The CDR3 loop is CASGGQGSNQPQHF. CDR3 sequence (DNA): TGTGCCAGCGGCGGACAGGGGAGCAATCAGCCCCAGCATTTT. The chain is built from TRBV7-8 and TRBJ1-5; 9 nucleotides line up with TRBD1. This CDR3 has 14 residues. Germline values: CDR1 SGHVS, CDR2 FQNEAQ. The junction had 3 bases not matched to a gene; V was cut back by 8 bases and J by 1 base.

This clonotype was seen a handful of times. This chain uses TRBV9 with TRBJ2-2, with 8 bases identical to TRBD1. This CDR3 spans 15 amino acids. Per the germline V gene, CDR1 is SGDLS and CDR2 is YYNGEE. V lost 3 bases to trimming and J lost 5 bases; unmatched junction nucleotides: 6. The CDR3 is CASSGRTGITGELFF. The CDR3 DNA reads TGTGCCAGCAGCGGACGGACAGGGATAACCGGGGAGCTGTTTTTT.

The CDR3 sequence is CASSDGQVTGELFF. The CDR3 nucleotides are TGTGCCAGCAGCGACGGACAGGTCACCGGGGAGCTGTTTTTT. The genes are TRBV7-3 and TRBJ2-2, with 7 bases aligning to TRBD1. Germline trimming cut 5 bases from V and 4 bases from J; bases unmatched to any gene: 4. The CDR3 contains 14 residues. In germline, CDR1 is SGHTA, CDR2 FQGTGA.

This clonotype showed up just a few times. This chain links TRBV7-9 with TRBJ1-4; D may be TRBD1 (5 bases). The V gene's germline CDR1 is SEHNR and CDR2 FQNEAQ (reference sequence). V lost 6 bases to trimming and J lost 6 bases, with 11 bases between them. The CDR3 has 13 amino acids. CDR3 DNA: TGTGCCAGCAGTTCGGGGGAGGATGAAAAACTGTTTTTT. Translation gives CASSSGEDEKLFF. Combining the CDR3 with reference TRBV7-9 and TRBJ1-4 gives the whole variable domain DTGVSQNPRHKITKRGQNVTFRCDPISEHNRLYWYRQTLGQGPEFLTYFQNEAQLEKSRLLSDRFSAERPKGSFSTLEIQRTEQGDSAMYLCASSSGEDEKLFFGSGTQLSVL.

This clonotype was recorded a few times. The gene calls are TRBV5-6 and TRBJ1-6, with TRBD1 as a possible D gene (5 bases). The germline V gene encodes CDR1 SGHDT and CDR2 YYEEEE. This CDR3 spans 14 amino acids. The V end was cut by 4 bases, the J end by 10 bases, with 15 bases between. CDR3 nucleotide sequence: TGTGCCAGCAGCATGCAGGGATCTCGCTCACCCCTCCACTTT. Its protein is CASSMQGSRSPLHF.

CDR3 sequence reads: CASSSGQGALDEQFF. The CDR3 nucleotides read TGTGCCAGCAGCTCGGGACAGGGGGCCTTGGATGAGCAGTTCTTC. The chain recombines TRBV7-9 with TRBJ2-1, with TRBD1 identical over 12 bases. Germline V gene sequence: CDR1 SEHNR, CDR2 FQNEAQ (reference sequence). The CDR3 is 15 amino acids. V dropped 4 bases and J dropped 8; count of bases not matched to a gene: 6.

This clonotype was picked up a small number of times. The chain has TRBV20-1 and TRBJ2-2; D ambiguous. V shed 1 base and J shed 11 bases, with 14 bases lying between them. Germline V CDR1 and CDR2: DFQATT, SNEGSKA (reference sequence). The CDR3 loop spans 13 amino acids. CDR3 loop: CSARGLSEGELFF. The CDR3 nucleotides read TGCAGTGCTAGAGGATTGTCCGAAGGCGAGCTGTTTTTT.

This clonotype was seen ten or more times. The V and J genes are TRBV3-1 and TRBJ2-4; D uncertain. CDR1 is LGHDT, CDR2 YNNKEL, per germline (reference sequence). The CDR3 totals 12 residues. Trimming left V 1 base short and J 9 bases short, with 7 bases between. CDR3 DNA sequence: TGTGCCAGCAGCCAAGTTGAGCGCATTCAGTACTTC. Translated, it gives CASSQVERIQYF.

The V and J genes are TRBV5-1 and TRBJ2-1, with D unresolved. CDR3 length: 14 residues. Germline lookup yields CDR1 SGHRS and CDR2 YFSETQ. With 3 bases removed from V and 5 bases from J, the gap between germline ends came to 12 bases. CDR3 region: CASSWAGPHNEQFF. The CDR3 bases are TGCGCCAGCAGCTGGGCCGGGCCCCACAATGAGCAGTTCTTC.